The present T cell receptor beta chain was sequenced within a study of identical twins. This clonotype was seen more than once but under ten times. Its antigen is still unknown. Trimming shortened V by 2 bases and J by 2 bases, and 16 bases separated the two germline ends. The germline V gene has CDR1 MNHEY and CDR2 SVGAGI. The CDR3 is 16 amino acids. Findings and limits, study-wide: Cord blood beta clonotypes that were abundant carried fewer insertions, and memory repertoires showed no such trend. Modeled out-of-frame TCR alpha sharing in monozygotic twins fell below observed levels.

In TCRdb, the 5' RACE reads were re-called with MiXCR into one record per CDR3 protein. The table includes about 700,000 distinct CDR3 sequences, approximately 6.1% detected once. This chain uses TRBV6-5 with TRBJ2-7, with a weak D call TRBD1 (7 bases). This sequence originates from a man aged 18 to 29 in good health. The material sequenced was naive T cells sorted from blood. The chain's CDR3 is CASSYGGPGGPYEQYF. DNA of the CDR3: TGTGCCAGCAGTTACGGAGGGCCAGGGGGACCCTACGAGCAGTACTTC.